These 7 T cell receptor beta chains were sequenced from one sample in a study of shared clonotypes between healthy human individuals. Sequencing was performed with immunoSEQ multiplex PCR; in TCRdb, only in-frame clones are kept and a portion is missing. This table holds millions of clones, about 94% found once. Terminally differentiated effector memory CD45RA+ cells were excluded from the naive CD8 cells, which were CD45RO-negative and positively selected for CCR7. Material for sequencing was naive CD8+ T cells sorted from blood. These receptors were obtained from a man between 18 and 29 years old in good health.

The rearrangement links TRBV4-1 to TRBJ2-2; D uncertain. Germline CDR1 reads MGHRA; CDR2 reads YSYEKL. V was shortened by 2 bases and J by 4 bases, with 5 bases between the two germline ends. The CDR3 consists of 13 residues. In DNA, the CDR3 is TGCGCCAGCAGCCAACACAGCACCGGGGAGCTGTTTTTT. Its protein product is CASSQHSTGELFF.

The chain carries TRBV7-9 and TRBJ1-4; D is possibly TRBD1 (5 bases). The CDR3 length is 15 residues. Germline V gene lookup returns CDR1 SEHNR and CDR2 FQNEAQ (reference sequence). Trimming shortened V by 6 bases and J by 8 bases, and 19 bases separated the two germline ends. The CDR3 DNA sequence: TGTGCCAGCAGTACATCAGGCGGTTGGGGGGAAAAACTGTTTTTT. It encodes CASSTSGGWGEKLFF. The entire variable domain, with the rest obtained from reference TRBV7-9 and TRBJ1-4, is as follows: DTGVSQNPRHKITKRGQNVTFRCDPISEHNRLYWYRQTLGQGPEFLTYFQNEAQLEKSRLLSDRFSAERPKGSFSTLEIQRTEQGDSAMYLCASSTSGGWGEKLFFGSGTQLSVL.

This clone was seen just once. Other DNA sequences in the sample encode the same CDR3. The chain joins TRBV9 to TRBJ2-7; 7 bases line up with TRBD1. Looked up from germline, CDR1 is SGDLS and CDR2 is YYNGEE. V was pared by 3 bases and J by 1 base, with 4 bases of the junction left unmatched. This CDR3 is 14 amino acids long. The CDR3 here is CASSGRDSSYEQYF. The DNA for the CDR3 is TGTGCCAGCAGCGGCCGGGACAGTTCCTACGAGCAGTACTTC.

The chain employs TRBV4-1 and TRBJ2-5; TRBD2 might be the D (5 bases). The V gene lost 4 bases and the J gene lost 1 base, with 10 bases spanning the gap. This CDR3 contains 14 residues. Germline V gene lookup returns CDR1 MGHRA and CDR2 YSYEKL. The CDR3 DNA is TGCGCCAGCAGCCGCGAGGGCAGCCAAGAGACCCAGTACTTC. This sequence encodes CASSREGSQETQYF.

Here the CDR3 reads CASSSMMGINEQFF. Here the CDR3 DNA reads TGTGCCAGCAGCTCTATGATGGGGATCAATGAGCAGTTCTTC. This rearrangement joins TRBV11-2 to TRBJ2-1; D is unclear. Germline CDR1 reads SGHAT; CDR2 reads FQNNGV. V lost 4 bases to trimming and J lost 6 bases, with 13 bases between them. The CDR3 consists of 14 residues.

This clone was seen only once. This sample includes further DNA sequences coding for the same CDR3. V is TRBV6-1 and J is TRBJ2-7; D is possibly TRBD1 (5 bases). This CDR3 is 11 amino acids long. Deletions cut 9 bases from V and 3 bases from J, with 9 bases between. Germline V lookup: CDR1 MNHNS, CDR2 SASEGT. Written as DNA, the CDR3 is TGTGCCAGTGGGCAGGGCTACGAGCAGTACTTC. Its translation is CASGQGYEQYF.

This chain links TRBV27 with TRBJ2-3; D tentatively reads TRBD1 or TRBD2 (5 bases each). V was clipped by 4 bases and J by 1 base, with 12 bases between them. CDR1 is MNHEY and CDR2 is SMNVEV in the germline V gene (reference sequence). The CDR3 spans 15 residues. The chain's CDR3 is CASSSPRGGTDTQYF. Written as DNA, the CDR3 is TGTGCCAGCAGTTCTCCTCGGGGCGGCACAGATACGCAGTATTTT.